This T cell receptor (beta chain) was profiled in a study of shared clonotypes between healthy human individuals. About 30,000 T cell genomes, or 250 to 300 ng DNA, went into replicate PCRs of unsorted PBMC. In the authors' workflow: Sequence data from immunoSEQ were junction-only and lacked quality scores; consequently, filtering differed. Using immunoSEQ multiplex PCR, the repertoire was profiled, and TCRdb retains in-frame clones only, with some absent. That table supplies the V and J calls and clone size; D and trimming were determined from the DNA. Of fewer than 550,000 clones detected, about 80% appear once; the ten largest clones hold around 13%. V lost 4 bases to trimming and J lost 2 bases, with 12 bases between them. Germline V gives CDR1 SGHRS, CDR2 YFSETQ. The CDR3 sequence is 14 residues long. Healthy HIV-negative adults without recent acute infections or vaccinations served as donors. Approximately 82 million PBMCs were counted before genomic DNA extraction.

Sample: PBMCs. The sequence came from a woman in her 40s in good health. Some clones in this sample may be carry-over from other donors' samples. V gene TRBV5-1 combines with J gene TRBJ1-1, with TRBD1 as a possible D gene (5 bases). The CDR3 coding sequence is TGCGCCAGCAGCGTAGGGACTGTAAACACTGAAGCTTTCTTT. This sequence encodes CASSVGTVNTEAFF.